This TCR beta chain was sequenced for a study of blood T cells in healthy people across ages. The extraction recovered at least 5.5 micrograms of total RNA per sample. Of note for this clonotype: Its antigen is unidentified.

Study-wide results and caveats: Diversity figures based on one million T cells were deemed too low.

Using a J-beta primer mix together with a sample-barcoded 5' primer, a second PCR was run for about 6 to 12 cycles. TCRdb re-derived calls from the 5' RACE reads in MiXCR, one entry per CDR3 protein. The sample carries about 680,000 distinct CDR3 sequences, approximately 50% recorded once. Germline CDR1 and CDR2: SGHTA and FQGNSA. Trimming took 6 bases from V and 1 from J, leaving 27 bases between them. The length of the CDR3 is 19 residues. The source material was blood. The rearrangement uses TRBV7-2 and TRBJ1-2; perhaps TRBD1 as D (6 bases). This receptor was taken from a woman aged 60-70 years in good health. The CDR3 loop is CASRASSYGGGQNNYGYTF. DNA for the CDR3: TGTGCCAGCAGAGCAAGCAGCTATGGGGGAGGACAGAATAACTATGGCTACACCTTC.